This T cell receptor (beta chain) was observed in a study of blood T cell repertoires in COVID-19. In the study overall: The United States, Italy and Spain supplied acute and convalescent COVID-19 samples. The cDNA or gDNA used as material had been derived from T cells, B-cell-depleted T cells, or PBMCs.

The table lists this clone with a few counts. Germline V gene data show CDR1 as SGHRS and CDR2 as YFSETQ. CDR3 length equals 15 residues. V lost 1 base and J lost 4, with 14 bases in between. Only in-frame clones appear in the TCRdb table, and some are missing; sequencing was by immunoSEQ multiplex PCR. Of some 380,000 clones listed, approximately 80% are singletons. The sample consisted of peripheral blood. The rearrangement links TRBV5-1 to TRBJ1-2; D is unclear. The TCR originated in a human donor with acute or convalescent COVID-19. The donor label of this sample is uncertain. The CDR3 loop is CASSLRGSGGYGYTF. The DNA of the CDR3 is TGCGCCAGCAGCTTGCGAGGGTCCGGTGGCTATGGCTACACCTTC.